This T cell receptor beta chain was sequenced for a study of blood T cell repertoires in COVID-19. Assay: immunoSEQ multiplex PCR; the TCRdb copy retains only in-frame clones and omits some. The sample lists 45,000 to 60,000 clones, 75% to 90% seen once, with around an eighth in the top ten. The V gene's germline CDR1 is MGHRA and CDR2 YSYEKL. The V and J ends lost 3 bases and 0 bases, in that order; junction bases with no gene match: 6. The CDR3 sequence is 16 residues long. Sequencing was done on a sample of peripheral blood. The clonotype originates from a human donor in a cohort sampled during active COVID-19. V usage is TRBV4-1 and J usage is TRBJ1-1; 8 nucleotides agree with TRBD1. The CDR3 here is CASSHTRDRMNTEAFF. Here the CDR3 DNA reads TGCGCCAGCAGCCACACCCGGGACAGGATGAACACTGAAGCTTTCTTT.